This T cell receptor (beta chain) appears in the sequencing data of a study of CD8+ T cells in alopecia areata. General observations from the study: Among the cells sequenced in scalp samples are also the resident alphabeta T cells of normal skin.

This clone has just a few counts. Antigen specificity is unknown. Germline values: CDR1 SGHRS, CDR2 YFSETQ. The CDR3 contains 13 residues. The V and J ends lost 0 bases and 3 bases respectively, with 7 bases between them. Extraction of RNA preceded its reverse transcription into cDNA, which served as the sequencing template. Using immunoSEQ multiplex PCR, the repertoire was profiled, and TCRdb retains in-frame clones only, with some absent. The sample lists roughly 120,000 clones, less than 45% occurring once. What was sequenced was CD4+ T cells sorted from blood. The chain is built from TRBV5-1 and TRBJ2-7; D gene unclear. The sequence came from a human donor with alopecia areata. CDR3 in amino acids: CASSLDGDYEQYF. CDR3 nucleotides: TGCGCCAGCAGCTTGGACGGTGACTACGAGCAGTACTTC.